What follows are 2 T cell receptor beta chains derived from one specimen sequenced in a study of spatial heterogeneity in lung cancer. Time point described: sample taken at primary tumor resection. Whole RNA, isolated from tumor, nontumor lung or frozen PBMC, was sequenced without prior sorting. MiXCR was run by TCRdb on the 5' RACE reads, yielding one entry per CDR3 protein. The table shows tens of thousands of distinct CDR3 sequences, with about 20% occurring only once. Sample: PBMCs, taken at surgery. The receptors were gathered from a male donor with early-stage non-small cell lung cancer.

This clonotype has only a few counts. This rearrangement joins TRBV28 to TRBJ2-7; D gene ambiguous. The germline V gene has CDR1 MDHEN and CDR2 SYDVKM. This CDR3 spans 12 amino acids. V was cut by 5 bases and J by 6 bases, with 11 bases left in between. Here the CDR3 reads CASSIRRIEQYF. The CDR3 nucleotides are TGTGCCAGCAGTATACGACGGATCGAGCAGTACTTC. Filled out from reference TRBV28 and TRBJ2-7, the complete variable domain reads DVKVTQSSRYLVKRTGEKVFLECVQDMDHENMFWYRQDPGLGLRLIYFSYDVKMKEKGDIPEGYSVSREKKERFSLILESASTNQTSMYLCASSIRRIEQYFGPGTRLTVT.

The table lists this clonotype with a few counts. The rearrangement uses TRBV5-4 and TRBJ1-5, with unresolved D. Trimming shortened V by 2 bases and J by 7 bases, and 16 bases separated the two germline ends. CDR3 size: 15 residues. Looked up from germline, CDR1 is SGHNT and CDR2 is YYREEE (reference sequence). This CDR3 reads CASSFGPEEWQPQHF. In nucleotides, the CDR3 is TGTGCCAGCAGCTTCGGCCCGGAAGAATGGCAGCCCCAGCATTTT.